The 14 T cell receptor beta chains reported below all come from one sample, sequenced in a study of CD39 and CD103 CD8 tumor-infiltrating T cells. Assay used: immunoSEQ multiplex PCR; TCRdb lists only in-frame clones, some missing. The sample records just under 3,000 clones, approximately 83% being singletons. The sequencing sample was made of CD39- CD103- CD8+ T cells sorted from the tumor. Documented subset: CD103-CD39- double-negative CD45RA- CD8 T cells. These receptors all stem from a human donor with head and neck squamous cell carcinoma.

The J gene is TRBJ1-1, the V gene TRBV18; TRBD1 matches at 8 bases. This CDR3 comprises 15 residues. Losses at the gene ends were 0 bases for V and 0 bases for J; bases not matched to a gene: 0. Looked up from germline, CDR1 is KGHSH and CDR2 is LQKENI. In DNA form, the CDR3 reads TGTGCCAGCTCACCACCGACAGGGGTGAACACTGAAGCTTTCTTT. It translates to CASSPPTGVNTEAFF. Full variable domain (remainder filled in from reference TRBV18 and TRBJ1-1): NAGVMQNPRHLVRRRGQEARLRCSPMKGHSHVYWYRQLPEEGLKFMVYLQKENIIDESGMPKERFSAEFPKEGPSILRIQQVVRGDSAAYFCASSPPTGVNTEAFFGQGTRLTVV.

The chain has TRBV4-1 and TRBJ1-1; 7 bases match TRBD1. V lost 0 bases to trimming and J lost 10 bases; unmatched junction nucleotides: 11. This CDR3 is built from 15 residues. The germline gives CDR1 MGHRA, CDR2 YSYEKL. The CDR3 sequence: CASSQEEGGLSSAFF. As DNA, the CDR3 is TGCGCCAGCAGCCAAGAAGAAGGGGGCCTCTCTTCAGCTTTCTTT.

This clone was observed once. In DNA, the CDR3 is TGTGCCAGCAGACCAGCGGGGGGGCTCAATGAGCAGTTCTTC. Protein sequence: CASRPAGGLNEQFF. V usage is TRBV25-1 and J usage is TRBJ2-1; 10 nucleotides match TRBD2. Germline values: CDR1 MGHDK, CDR2 SYGVNS. The junction had 5 bases not matched to a gene; V was cut back by 6 bases and J by 6 bases. There are 14 residues in the CDR3.

The V and J genes are TRBV7-9 and TRBJ2-7; no clear D. Trimming took 5 bases from V and 4 from J, leaving 21 bases between them. Germline V lookup: CDR1 SEHNR, CDR2 FQNEAQ (reference sequence). This CDR3 comprises 16 residues. For the CDR3, the DNA is TGTGCCAGCAGCCAATTGCCTACCCGATCATCTTACGAGCAGTACTTC. Its protein product is CASSQLPTRSSYEQYF.

The rearrangement links TRBV11-2 to TRBJ2-4; 10 bases match TRBD1. Per germline, CDR1 SGHAT and CDR2 FQNNGV. The length of the CDR3 is 15 residues. The V and J ends lost 8 bases and 3 bases, in that order; junction bases with no gene match: 7. CDR3 sequence: CASEGTGEVKNIQYF. The CDR3 nucleotides read TGTGCCAGCGAGGGGACAGGGGAAGTCAAAAACATTCAGTACTTC.

The rearrangement uses TRBV5-1 and TRBJ2-5, with a possible D match to TRBD2 (6 bases). The CDR3 is made up of 16 amino acids. Germline V gene lookup returns CDR1 SGHRS and CDR2 YFSETQ. The V gene lost 0 bases and the J gene lost 2 bases, with 14 bases spanning the gap. The CDR3 sequence: CASSLEAGPTQETQYF. The DNA of the CDR3 is TGCGCCAGCAGCTTGGAGGCGGGGCCTACACAAGAGACCCAGTACTTC. Full variable domain (missing parts from reference TRBV5-1 and TRBJ2-5): KAGVTQTPRYLIKTRGQQVTLSCSPISGHRSVSWYQQTPGQGLQFLFEYFSETQRNKGNFPGRFSGRQFSNSRSEMNVSTLELGDSALYLCASSLEAGPTQETQYFGPGTRLLVL.

V and J are TRBV13 and TRBJ2-1; D possibly corresponds to TRBD1 (6 bases). Germline CDR1 and CDR2: PRHDT and FYEKMQ (reference sequence). This CDR3 is built from 15 residues. V lost 2 bases and J 4 bases, leaving 12 bases between the germline ends. CDR3 coding DNA: TGTGCCAGCAGCTTAATAGTGGGGGCTTACAATGAGCAGTTCTTC. Amino acids: CASSLIVGAYNEQFF.

The chain joins TRBV4-3 to TRBJ2-1; 9 bases agree with TRBD2. V lost 4 bases, J lost 9 bases, and 10 bases stayed unmatched. In germline, CDR1 is LGHNA, CDR2 YSLEER. CDR3 length equals 15 residues. The CDR3, as DNA: TGCGCCAGCAGCCCGACTAGCGGAGTAGCGGGTGAGCAGTTCTTC. This sequence encodes CASSPTSGVAGEQFF.

This clone occurred a few times. The chain carries TRBV30 and TRBJ1-5; TRBD1 might be the D (5 bases). Deletions cut 0 bases from V and 8 bases from J, with 14 bases between. CDR1 and CDR2 from the germline V gene are GTSNPN and SVGIG (reference sequence). The CDR3 totals 14 residues. The CDR3 sequence is CAWSVGQGWEPQHF. The CDR3 DNA reads as TGTGCCTGGAGTGTAGGTCAGGGATGGGAGCCCCAGCATTTT.

The rearrangement uses TRBV6-1 and TRBJ2-1, with TRBD1 matching 9 bases. Germline-derived CDR1 and CDR2 are MNHNS and SASEGT. V lost 3 bases, J lost 3 bases, and 6 bases stayed unmatched. This CDR3 contains 16 residues. CDR3 protein: CASSDPTGGNYNEQFF. The CDR3 bases are TGTGCCAGCAGTGACCCTACAGGGGGCAACTACAATGAGCAGTTCTTC.

The chain joins TRBV27 to TRBJ2-7, with TRBD1 identical over 11 bases. The CDR3 length is 14 residues. Trimming removed 5 bases from V and 4 bases from J; junction bases left unmatched: 4. Germline V gene data show CDR1 as MNHEY and CDR2 as SMNVEV (reference sequence). CDR3 residues: CASSPGTGGYEQYF. The DNA for the CDR3 is TGTGCCAGCAGTCCGGGGACAGGGGGTTACGAGCAGTACTTC.

The chain combines TRBV6-5 with TRBJ2-2, with unresolved D. The CDR3 extends over 14 amino acids. CDR1 MNHEY and CDR2 SVGAGI come from the germline V gene. V lost 0 bases, J lost 6 bases, and 8 bases lay in between. The CDR3 loop reads CASSYSGSSGELFF. As DNA, the CDR3 is TGTGCCAGCAGTTACTCGGGCAGCTCCGGGGAGCTGTTTTTT.

The rearrangement uses TRBV7-8 and TRBJ1-5; D is possibly TRBD1 (5 bases). The germline V and J ends were trimmed by 1 base and 2 bases, with 9 bases remaining between them. The CDR3 covers 15 residues. Germline loops: CDR1 SGHVS, CDR2 FQNEAQ. The DNA for the CDR3 is TGTGCCAGCAGCTTAGGAAGGGGCGGCAATCAGCCCCAGCATTTT. It yields the protein CASSLGRGGNQPQHF. The full variable domain, rest sourced from reference TRBV7-8 and TRBJ1-5, is GAGVSQSPRYKVAKRGQDVALRCDPISGHVSLFWYQQALGQGPEFLTYFQNEAQLDKSGLPSDRFFAERPEGSVSTLKIQRTQQEDSAVYLCASSLGRGGNQPQHFGDGTRLSIL.

The V gene is TRBV5-1, the J gene TRBJ2-5; 10 bases line up with TRBD2. V dropped 0 bases and J dropped 5; count of bases not matched to a gene: 13. Per germline, CDR1 SGHRS and CDR2 YFSETQ. The CDR3 length is 18 residues. This CDR3 reads CASSLGSKGLALGETQYF. The CDR3 DNA reads as TGCGCCAGCAGCTTGGGTTCTAAGGGACTAGCGTTAGGGGAGACCCAGTACTTC.